This T cell receptor beta chain was identified during a study of blood T cell repertoires in COVID-19. Study in general: COVID-19 samples from acute and convalescent phases originated in the United States, Italy and Spain. The cDNA or gDNA used as material had been derived from T cells, B-cell-depleted T cells, or PBMCs.

Assay used: immunoSEQ multiplex PCR; TCRdb lists only in-frame clones, some missing. This table has about 90,000 clones, about 80% appearing once. This CDR3 region has 13 residues. Germline V gives CDR1 GTSNPN, CDR2 SVGIG (reference sequence). The V end was cut by 2 bases, the J end by 2 bases, with 6 bases between. Sequenced material: peripheral blood. The V call is TRBV30, the J call TRBJ1-4, with D hard to call. The TCR was taken from a woman in her 70s with acute or convalescent COVID-19. This CDR3 reads CAWSTGTNEKLFF. The CDR3 bases are TGTGCCTGGAGTACCGGGACTAATGAAAAACTGTTTTTT.